The 18 T cell receptor beta chains below come from one sample, sequenced in a study of cytomegalovirus exposure and HLA in healthy donors. Here immunoSEQ multiplex PCR was the method, and the copy in TCRdb shows in-frame clones only, minus some. The sample holds 98,000 or so clones; approximately 96% are singletons and the top ten take around 0.65%. Input material: PBMCs. All receptors derive from a woman between 18 and 29 years old in good health and CMV-seronegative.

The chain links TRBV9 to TRBJ2-7, with D unclear. Trimming pared 1 base from V and 3 bases from J, leaving 11 bases between. The germline gives CDR1 SGDLS, CDR2 YYNGEE. This CDR3 is built from 14 residues. This CDR3 is CASSVSNKNYEQYF. CDR3 DNA: TGTGCCAGCAGCGTAAGTAACAAGAACTACGAGCAGTACTTC.

The J gene is TRBJ2-3, the V gene TRBV7-2; D is possibly TRBD2 (5 bases). The CDR3 sequence is 17 residues long. The V gene's germline CDR1 is SGHTA and CDR2 FQGNSA. Trimming pared 0 bases from V and 2 bases from J, leaving 15 bases between. CDR3 protein: CASSLAPGSPSTDTQYF. In DNA, the CDR3 is TGTGCCAGCAGCTTAGCCCCGGGGTCACCCTCCACAGATACGCAGTATTTT.

The genes are TRBV18 and TRBJ2-7; D may be TRBD1 (6 bases). This CDR3 is 14 amino acids long. The V end was cut by 6 bases, the J end by 2 bases, with 14 bases between. Germline V CDR1 and CDR2: KGHSH, LQKENI. In DNA form, the CDR3 reads TGTGCCAGCTCGTTCCCGGGACAAACCTACGAGCAGTACTTC. It yields the protein CASSFPGQTYEQYF.

The chain has TRBV19 and TRBJ2-6; D not resolved. Deletions cut 5 bases from V and 1 base from J, with 9 bases between. The germline V gene encodes CDR1 LNHDA and CDR2 SQIVND (reference sequence). The CDR3 extends over 15 amino acids. In nucleotides, the CDR3 is TGTGCCAGTAGTGTCAGGCTGTCTGGGGCCAACGTCCTGACTTTC. This codes for CASSVRLSGANVLTF.

The rearrangement uses TRBV7-9 and TRBJ2-7, with TRBD1 matching 7 bases. The germline V gene encodes CDR1 SEHNR and CDR2 FQNEAQ (reference sequence). Trimming took 4 bases from V and 4 from J; bases not matched to a gene: 1. The CDR3 contains 12 residues. The DNA of the CDR3 is TGTGCCAGCAGCTCGACAGGGTACGAGCAGTACTTC. Amino acid sequence: CASSSTGYEQYF.

The V call is TRBV28, the J call TRBJ1-2; TRBD1 matches at 8 bases. From germline, CDR1 is MDHEN and CDR2 SYDVKM. After removal of 5 bases from V and 8 bases from J, the junction contained 19 bases not matched to a gene. The CDR3 is 17 amino acids. The CDR3 reads CASSPGSRVAGGNGYTF. CDR3 DNA: TGTGCCAGCAGTCCGGGTTCCAGGGTGGCAGGGGGCAACGGCTACACCTTC.

DNA of the CDR3: TGCGCCAGCAGCCAAGATAGACAGGGGATTCGCTCTGGGGCCAACGTCCTGACTTTC. It codes for CASSQDRQGIRSGANVLTF. The V call is TRBV4-3, the J call TRBJ2-6, with TRBD1 matching 8 bases. This CDR3 region has 19 residues. Germline CDR1 and CDR2: LGHNA and YSLEER. V was pared by 0 bases and J by 0 bases, with 7 bases of the junction left unmatched.

The CDR3 region is CASSRDRVAYEQYF. In DNA, the CDR3 is TGTGCCAGCAGTAGGGACAGGGTTGCTTACGAGCAGTACTTC. The chain combines TRBV6-1 with TRBJ2-7; the match to TRBD1 covers 9 bases. Germline assignment: CDR1 MNHNS and CDR2 SASEGT. With 5 bases clipped from V and 4 bases from J, the junction kept 6 bases outside the gene matches. This CDR3 has 14 residues.

The V call is TRBV6-5, the J call TRBJ1-4, with D tentatively TRBD1 (5 bases). This CDR3 comprises 16 residues. V lost 2 bases, J lost 2 bases, and 12 bases lay in between. Germline-derived CDR1 and CDR2 are MNHEY and SVGAGI. The CDR3 nucleotides are TGTGCCAGCAGTTACCAATCAGGGATGACTAATGAAAAACTGTTTTTT. Its protein is CASSYQSGMTNEKLFF.

About this clone: In the same sample, other DNA sequences code for this CDR3. This chain uses TRBV5-1 with TRBJ2-3; D is possibly TRBD1 (5 bases). V lost 0 bases, J lost 3 bases, and 5 bases lay in between. The CDR3 contains 13 residues. The V gene's germline CDR1 is SGHRS and CDR2 YFSETQ. The CDR3 nucleotides are TGCGCCAGCAGCTTGGCAGGGACAGATACGCAGTATTTT. Protein product: CASSLAGTDTQYF.

V usage is TRBV11-2 and J usage is TRBJ2-5; possible D gene TRBD1, 5 bases. V shed 3 bases and J shed 5 bases, with 19 bases lying between them. The CDR3 runs 16 residues. Germline loops: CDR1 SGHAT, CDR2 FQNNGV. The CDR3 spells CASSFPPGQGGETQYF. The CDR3 DNA reads TGTGCCAGCAGCTTCCCACCTGGGCAGGGTGGTGAGACCCAGTACTTC. Filled out from reference TRBV11-2 and TRBJ2-5, the complete variable domain reads EAGVAQSPRYKIIEKRQSVAFWCNPISGHATLYWYQQILGQGPKLLIQFQNNGVVDDSQLPKDRFSAERLKGVDSTLKIQPAKLEDSAVYLCASSFPPGQGGETQYFGPGTRLLVL.

This sequence joins TRBV7-9 and TRBJ2-5; no clear D gene. The CDR3 extends over 13 amino acids. Germline CDR1 reads SEHNR; CDR2 reads FQNEAQ (reference sequence). With 5 bases removed from V and 4 bases from J, the gap between germline ends came to 11 bases. CDR3 nucleotide sequence: TGTGCCAGCAGCCCAACAGATGCAGAGACCCAGTACTTC. Translation gives CASSPTDAETQYF.

This clone showed up just once. As DNA, the CDR3 is TGTGCCAGCAGGGTGCAGTATAGCAATCAGCCCCAGCATTTT. Protein: CASRVQYSNQPQHF. The chain combines TRBV28 with TRBJ1-5; D call uncertain. The germline V gene has CDR1 MDHEN and CDR2 SYDVKM. Between the trimmed V and J ends, which lost 6 bases and 0 bases, there was a span of 9 bases. This CDR3 contains 14 residues.

There are a few counts of this clone. Other DNA sequences in the sample encode the same CDR3. The rearrangement links TRBV5-6 to TRBJ1-1; no clear D. V lost 1 base and J 4 bases, leaving 5 bases between the germline ends. The V gene's germline CDR1 is SGHDT and CDR2 YYEEEE. This CDR3 contains 12 residues. The CDR3 protein is CASSLRGTEAFF. The CDR3 DNA is TGTGCCAGCAGCTTGCGAGGCACTGAAGCTTTCTTT.

V usage is TRBV6-5 and J usage is TRBJ1-1, with D maybe TRBD1 (6 bases). From germline, CDR1 is MNHEY and CDR2 SVGAGI. The ends were cut back, 7 bases at V and 3 bases at J, with 12 bases in the middle. The CDR3 sequence is 13 residues long. CDR3 nucleotide sequence: TGTGCCAGCACGGGCAGGGGTTACACTGAAGCTTTCTTT. Amino acids: CASTGRGYTEAFF.

J is TRBJ1-5 and V is TRBV28, with 8 bases that match TRBD1. The V segment lost 5 bases and the J segment 5 bases; nucleotides outside the gene matches: 11. There are 16 residues in the CDR3. The germline CDR1 and CDR2 sequences are MDHEN and SYDVKM. DNA of the CDR3: TGTGCCAGCAGTCCAGATCCCAGGGGGCGGGATCAGCCCCAGCATTTT. Amino acid sequence: CASSPDPRGRDQPQHF. The variable domain in full, completed from reference TRBV28 and TRBJ1-5, reads DVKVTQSSRYLVKRTGEKVFLECVQDMDHENMFWYRQDPGLGLRLIYFSYDVKMKEKGDIPEGYSVSREKKERFSLILESASTNQTSMYLCASSPDPRGRDQPQHFGDGTRLSIL.

This chain links TRBV6-6 with TRBJ2-3; no reliable D call. The V end lost 2 bases, the J end lost 0 bases, and 9 bases lay between the germline ends. Germline V lookup: CDR1 MNHNY, CDR2 SVGAGI (reference sequence). CDR3 size: 15 residues. The CDR3 is CASSYESISTDTQYF. CDR3 DNA sequence: TGTGCCAGCAGTTACGAGTCGATCAGCACAGATACGCAGTATTTT.

This chain links TRBV7-9 with TRBJ2-1; 9 bases are a match to TRBD2. Germline CDR1 is SEHNR and CDR2 is FQNEAQ (reference sequence). CDR3 size: 14 residues. V was clipped by 11 bases and J by 9 bases; unmatched bases: 14. The CDR3 DNA follows: TGTGCCGCTGGTTCTGGCGGGGGGGTAGGTGAGCAGTTCTTC. Residues: CAAGSGGGVGEQFF.